These T cell receptor beta chains were read from a single sample in a study of cytomegalovirus exposure and HLA in healthy donors. The repertoire was sequenced with immunoSEQ multiplex PCR; TCRdb's copy has only in-frame clones and lacks some. The sample lists some 90,000 clones; 96% were seen once. Specimen: PBMCs. The receptors stem from a man younger than 30 in good health and CMV-seronegative. The CDR3 runs from the conserved cysteine through the conserved F or W. A D gene is named only where the DNA matches it firmly. Size tells how often a clone was seen (once, few, many) or the class of an expanded clone, and some rows leave it out.

CDR3aa	CDR3nt	j_gene	d_gene	abundance	v_gene
CASSPGVLTSGRAFQVTDTQYF	TGTGCCAGCAGCCCCGGTGTCCTGACTAGCGGGAGGGCCTTCCAGGTCACAGATACGCAGTATTTT	TRBJ2-3	TRBD2	once	TRBV6-9
CASSLFAGAQNTEAFF	TGTGCCAGCAGCTTATTCGCGGGGGCGCAGAACACTGAAGCTTTCTTT	TRBJ1-1	-	-	TRBV7-9
CASSEALGGGTDTQYF	TGCGCCAGCAGTGAAGCATTGGGAGGGGGGACAGATACGCAGTATTTT	TRBJ2-3	-	-	TRBV10-1
CASRSDGSSSQPQHF	TGCGCCAGCAGATCTGACGGGTCCTCAAGTCAGCCCCAGCATTTT	TRBJ1-5	-	-	TRBV10-1
CASRLGLPTGELFF	TGCGCCAGCAGGCTGGGACTACCAACCGGGGAGCTGTTTTTT	TRBJ2-2	TRBD2	-	TRBV4-1
CASSVGQGAQPQHF	TGTGCCAGCAGCGTAGGACAGGGGGCTCAGCCCCAGCATTTT	TRBJ1-5	TRBD1	-	TRBV9
CASSPHGGRVSEQFF	TGCGCCAGCAGCCCCCATGGCGGGAGGGTCAGTGAGCAGTTCTTC	TRBJ2-1	TRBD2	-	TRBV10-1
CASSSPYSGEFQETQYF	TGTGCCAGCAGCTCACCTTATAGCGGAGAGTTCCAAGAGACCCAGTACTTC	TRBJ2-5	-	-	TRBV11-3
CASSPSQGMGYEQYF	TGTGCCAGCAGCCCCTCACAGGGAATGGGTTACGAGCAGTACTTC	TRBJ2-7	-	once	TRBV7-6
CASSPGIQNTQYF	TGTGCCAGCAGCCCAGGGATCCAGAATACGCAGTATTTT	TRBJ2-3	-	-	TRBV7-3
CASSLWRGGFTYGYTF	TGTGCCAGCAGCTTGTGGCGAGGGGGTTTCACCTATGGCTACACCTTC	TRBJ1-2	-	once	TRBV5-6
CASRSQGSGGELFF	TGTGCCAGCAGAAGTCAGGGGAGCGGCGGGGAGCTGTTTTTT	TRBJ2-2	-	-	TRBV28
CASSQAGWAEAFF	TGCGCCAGCAGTCAAGCGGGGTGGGCGGAAGCTTTCTTT	TRBJ1-1	-	-	TRBV4-1
CASSQVPSRTDTQYF	TGCGCCAGCAGCCAAGTCCCTAGCAGAACAGATACGCAGTATTTT	TRBJ2-3	-	-	TRBV4-1
CASSQETSGSHEQYF	TGTGCCAGCAGCCAAGAGACTAGCGGGAGCCACGAGCAGTACTTC	TRBJ2-7	TRBD2	-	TRBV4-2
CASSIGRGGQETQYF	TGTGCCAGTAGTATTGGCAGGGGAGGGCAAGAGACCCAGTACTTC	TRBJ2-5	-	-	TRBV19
CASSARGYEQYF	TGTGCCAGCAGTGCGCGGGGGTACGAGCAGTACTTC	TRBJ2-7	TRBD2	-	TRBV27
CASSLDLGLISTDTQYF	TGTGCCAGCAGCTTGGACCTAGGCCTAATAAGCACAGATACGCAGTATTTT	TRBJ2-3	-	-	TRBV5-4
CASRAGTGIFYEQYF	TGTGCCAGCAGAGCTGGGACAGGGATTTTTTACGAGCAGTACTTC	TRBJ2-7	TRBD1	-	TRBV5-5
CASSPSALRLELFF	TGTGCCAGCAGCCCTTCGGCCCTCAGGCTGGAGCTGTTTTTT	TRBJ2-2	-	-	TRBV6-1
CASSPPGGTDQPQHF	TGTGCCAGCTCACCTCCCGGGGGAACGGATCAGCCCCAGCATTTT	TRBJ1-5	-	-	TRBV18
CASSFPKLAGGPNEQFF	TGTGCCAGCAGCTTTCCTAAACTAGCGGGAGGTCCTAATGAGCAGTTCTTC	TRBJ2-1	TRBD2	-	TRBV5-6
CASSEGQGRNQPQHF	TGTGCCAGCAGTGAAGGACAGGGTAGGAATCAGCCCCAGCATTTT	TRBJ1-5	TRBD1	-	TRBV6-1
CASSPLRFLVTDTQYF	TGTGCCAGCAGTCCCCTTAGATTCCTAGTCACAGATACGCAGTATTTT	TRBJ2-3	-	-	TRBV6-6
CASSLDLAAGGETQYF	TGTGCCAGCAGCTTAGATCTAGCAGCGGGGGGGGAGACCCAGTACTTC	TRBJ2-5	TRBD2	-	TRBV11-3
CASSREGLGTEAFF	TGTGCCAGCTCACGGGAGGGGTTGGGCACTGAAGCTTTCTTT	TRBJ1-1	-	-	TRBV18
CASSLAPGLAVQYF	TGTGCCAGCAGCTTAGCTCCGGGACTAGCTGTTCAGTATTTT	TRBJ2-3	TRBD2	once	TRBV7-9
CASSLDYGRGRGSNQPQHF	TGTGCCAGCAGCTTAGATTACGGCAGGGGGCGCGGTAGCAATCAGCCCCAGCATTTT	TRBJ1-5	TRBD1	once	TRBV7-2
CASSEEGDTEAFF	TGCGCCAGCAGTGAAGAAGGGGACACTGAAGCTTTCTTT	TRBJ1-1	-	-	TRBV10-1
CATGAGGSTYNEQFF	TGCGCCACAGGTGCAGGGGGCTCCACCTACAATGAGCAGTTCTTC	TRBJ2-1	TRBD1	once	TRBV5-1
CAISESDTGSYGYTF	TGTGCCATCAGTGAGTCTGACACAGGGTCCTATGGCTACACCTTC	TRBJ1-2	-	-	TRBV10-3
CASRWGTGGGGGTEAFF	TGTGCCAGCCGATGGGGGACAGGGGGTGGCGGGGGCACTGAAGCTTTCTTT	TRBJ1-1	TRBD1	-	TRBV19
CASRGGTPNYEQYF	TGTGCCAGCAGGGGCGGGACGCCTAACTACGAGCAGTACTTC	TRBJ2-7	-	-	TRBV6-6
CASSPDRGYGYTF	TGTGCCAGCAGCCCGGACAGGGGCTATGGCTACACCTTC	TRBJ1-2	TRBD1	-	TRBV7-2
CASTFYNGQRETYEQYF	TGTGCCAGCACCTTTTACAACGGCCAGCGGGAGACCTACGAGCAGTACTTC	TRBJ2-7	TRBD2	-	TRBV28
CASSQGNYGYTF	TGTGCCAGCAGTCAGGGTAACTATGGCTACACCTTC	TRBJ1-2	-	once	TRBV13
CASSFSGFGEQYF	TGTGCCAGCAGTTTTTCAGGGTTCGGCGAGCAGTACTTC	TRBJ2-7	-	-	TRBV27
CASSLFQAGAEAFF	TGTGCCAGCAGCTTGTTTCAAGCCGGGGCTGAAGCTTTCTTT	TRBJ1-1	-	-	TRBV5-4
CASSSGQGAGEQFF	TGTGCCAGCAGCTCGGGACAGGGGGCTGGTGAGCAGTTCTTC	TRBJ2-1	TRBD1	-	TRBV7-9
CASSLRVTGQGIGYGYTF	TGCGCCAGCAGCTTGCGGGTAACAGGACAGGGGATTGGCTATGGCTACACCTTC	TRBJ1-2	TRBD1	-	TRBV5-1
CASSVTGTGRTGELFF	TGTGCCAGCAGCGTAACAGGGACAGGGCGTACCGGGGAGCTGTTTTTT	TRBJ2-2	TRBD1	-	TRBV9
CASSLDPGSVYGYTF	TGTGCCAGCAGCTTGGACCCAGGGTCGGTGTATGGCTACACCTTC	TRBJ1-2	-	-	TRBV5-4
CASSDRVTGSVEQYF	TGCGCCAGCAGTGACAGGGTTACAGGATCCGTCGAGCAGTACTTC	TRBJ2-7	TRBD1	-	TRBV5-1
CSVDYGGADTQYF	TGCAGCGTTGACTACGGAGGGGCAGATACGCAGTATTTT	TRBJ2-3	-	-	TRBV29-1
CASCVQRLRGNEQFF	TGTGCCAGCTGCGTCCAGCGCCTAAGAGGCAATGAGCAGTTCTTC	TRBJ2-1	-	-	TRBV28
CASSLRTSGGDTQYF	TGCGCCAGCAGCTTGAGGACTAGCGGGGGAGATACGCAGTATTTT	TRBJ2-3	TRBD2	-	TRBV5-1
CASSRGQAVGNTIYF	TGTGCCAGCAGTCGGGGACAGGCGGTAGGAAACACCATATATTTT	TRBJ1-3	TRBD1	once	TRBV6-6
CASSDSVGLDYNEQFF	TGTGCCAGCAGTGACTCGGTGGGACTAGACTACAATGAGCAGTTCTTC	TRBJ2-1	TRBD2	-	TRBV6-4
CASSTGGYEQYF	TGTGCCAGTAGTACAGGAGGCTACGAGCAGTACTTC	TRBJ2-7	-	-	TRBV19
CASGPGLGRVEQFF	TGTGCCAGCGGACCGGGACTAGGGCGTGTTGAGCAGTTCTTC	TRBJ2-1	TRBD2	-	TRBV7-9
CASSVGGGTYGYTF	TGTGCCAGCAGCGTGGGGGGAGGGACCTATGGCTACACCTTC	TRBJ1-2	-	-	TRBV9
CASSKDRGLYF	TGTGCCAGCAGCAAGGACAGGGGGCTGTACTTC	TRBJ2-5	TRBD1	-	TRBV5-4
CASSFTGWNEQFF	TGTGCCAGCAGCTTCACAGGTTGGAATGAGCAGTTCTTC	TRBJ2-1	-	-	TRBV13
CASSLEAATGQETQYF	TGCGCCAGCAGCTTGGAGGCGGCTACAGGGCAAGAGACCCAGTACTTC	TRBJ2-5	-	-	TRBV5-1
CSVDHGQGGTGELFF	TGCAGCGTTGACCACGGACAGGGGGGCACCGGGGAGCTGTTTTTT	TRBJ2-2	TRBD1	-	TRBV29-1